Shown below are 16 T cell receptor beta chains from a single sample sequenced in a study of shared clonotypes between healthy human individuals. Profiling relied on immunoSEQ multiplex PCR, and the TCRdb table lists in-frame clones only, not all of them. This table has about 480,000 clones, around 79% appearing once. Sequenced sample: PBMCs. The origin of the receptors is a middle-aged woman in good health. Some clones in this sample may be carry-over from other donors' samples.

This clone was seen more than once but under ten times. DNA of the CDR3: TGTGCCAGTAGTTCACCCTCAGGGGGGAACTCCTACAATGAGCAGTTCTTC. Translation gives CASSSPSGGNSYNEQFF. The gene calls are TRBV19 and TRBJ2-1; possibly TRBD1 for D (7 bases). The CDR3 sequence is 17 residues long. Germline assignment: CDR1 LNHDA and CDR2 SQIVND (reference sequence). Deletions cut 5 bases from V and 0 bases from J, with 17 bases between.

The V gene is TRBV6-1, the J gene TRBJ2-7; perhaps D is TRBD1 or TRBD2 (6 bases each). This CDR3 is built from 15 residues. Germline V lookup: CDR1 MNHNS, CDR2 SASEGT. The V gene lost 3 bases and the J gene lost 2 bases, with 14 bases spanning the gap. The CDR3 bases are TGTGCCAGCAGTGAGGACGAGGGGGGCCCCTACGAGCAGTACTTC. It specifies CASSEDEGGPYEQYF.

The rearrangement uses TRBV9 and TRBJ2-5; 7 bases are shared with TRBD1. Germline V gene sequence: CDR1 SGDLS, CDR2 YYNGEE. The CDR3 loop spans 15 amino acids. V lost 4 bases and J lost 3; bases outside the gene matches: 9. CDR3 nucleotide sequence: TGTGCCAGCAGCTTAAGACAGGGAACCAAAGAGACCCAGTACTTC. Amino acids: CASSLRQGTKETQYF.

The CDR3 region is CASSRGVANTGELFF. CDR3 coding DNA: TGCGCCAGCAGCAGAGGGGTTGCGAACACCGGGGAGCTGTTTTTT. The gene calls are TRBV5-1 and TRBJ2-2; D possibly uses TRBD1 or TRBD2 (5 bases each). This CDR3 contains 15 residues. CDR1 is SGHRS, CDR2 YFSETQ, per germline. V lost 4 bases and J lost 0, with 10 bases in between.

The CDR3: CASSQSSGPQETQYF. DNA of the CDR3: TGTGCCAGCAGCCAGTCTAGCGGGCCCCAAGAGACCCAGTACTTC. This chain uses TRBV5-4 with TRBJ2-5, with 8 bases that match TRBD2. V lost 4 bases, J lost 1 base, and 6 bases stayed unmatched. From germline, CDR1 is SGHNT and CDR2 YYREEE (reference sequence). This CDR3 has 15 amino acids.

This chain connects TRBV5-1 to TRBJ2-7, with D hard to call. The V end lost 4 bases, the J end lost 0 bases, and 11 bases lay between the germline ends. The germline V gene has CDR1 SGHRS and CDR2 YFSETQ. The CDR3 spans 14 residues. CDR3 nucleotide sequence: TGCGCCAGCAGCGCCTACACCGACTCCTACGAGCAGTACTTC. It encodes CASSAYTDSYEQYF.

The chain combines TRBV5-1 with TRBJ2-2, with a possible D match to TRBD2 (5 bases). Deletions cut 5 bases from V and 5 bases from J, with 13 bases between. Germline CDR1 SGHRS, CDR2 YFSETQ. The CDR3 runs 14 residues. CDR3 amino acids: CASRRGSGTGELFF. CDR3 sequence (DNA): TGCGCCAGCAGGCGCGGGTCGGGGACCGGGGAGCTGTTTTTT.

The chain uses TRBV28 and TRBJ2-7; D perhaps matches TRBD1 (5 bases). V was shortened by 5 bases and J by 2 bases, with 16 bases between the two germline ends. CDR1 and CDR2 from the germline V gene are MDHEN and SYDVKM. This CDR3 contains 15 residues. Here the CDR3 DNA reads TGTGCCAGCAGTCCTAGTTCTGCAGGGACCTACGAGCAGTACTTC. This sequence encodes CASSPSSAGTYEQYF.

V gene TRBV7-8 combines with J gene TRBJ2-2; 9 positions match TRBD2. The CDR3 length is 15 residues. Trimming took 4 bases from V and 3 from J; bases not matched to a gene: 3. Germline V gene data show CDR1 as SGHVS and CDR2 as FQNEAQ. This CDR3 reads CASSSRTSDTGELFF. The CDR3 bases are TGTGCCAGCAGCTCCAGGACTAGCGACACCGGGGAGCTGTTTTTT. The full variable domain, its missing parts supplied by reference TRBV7-8 and TRBJ2-2, is GAGVSQSPRYKVAKRGQDVALRCDPISGHVSLFWYQQALGQGPEFLTYFQNEAQLDKSGLPSDRFFAERPEGSVSTLKIQRTQQEDSAVYLCASSSRTSDTGELFFGEGSRLTVL.

This rearrangement joins TRBV5-4 to TRBJ1-4; 7 bases match TRBD1. This CDR3 region has 17 residues. Germline CDR1 is SGHNT and CDR2 is YYREEE (reference sequence). V was clipped by 4 bases and J by 5 bases; unmatched bases: 14. CDR3 amino acids: CASSVGGSGAQNEKLFF. In DNA form, the CDR3 reads TGTGCCAGCAGCGTAGGGGGCTCGGGGGCCCAAAATGAAAAACTGTTTTTT.

This chain connects TRBV11-2 to TRBJ2-1; tentatively, D is TRBD1 (5 bases). The V end was cut by 5 bases, the J end by 1 base, with 12 bases between. In germline, CDR1 is SGHAT, CDR2 FQNNGV. CDR3 length: 15 amino acids. The CDR3: CASSISRVSYNEQFF. CDR3 coding DNA: TGTGCCAGCAGCATTTCCAGGGTATCCTACAATGAGCAGTTCTTC.

This chain uses TRBV7-3 with TRBJ1-1, with 10 bases matching TRBD1. The CDR3 contains 13 residues. The J segment lost 6 bases and the V segment lost 5 bases, leaving 3 bases of the junction unmatched. The germline gives CDR1 SGHTA, CDR2 FQGTGA. For the CDR3, the DNA is TGTGCCAGCAGCCGTGGACAGGGGGCTGAAGCTTTCTTT. Its translation is CASSRGQGAEAFF.

The chain joins TRBV9 to TRBJ2-3; D call uncertain. The V gene's germline CDR1 is SGDLS and CDR2 YYNGEE. This CDR3 has 13 residues. V gave up 4 bases and J gave up 5 bases, with 11 bases separating them. CDR3 loop: CASSMQPEDTQYF. CDR3 nucleotides: TGTGCCAGCAGCATGCAGCCTGAAGATACGCAGTATTTT. The variable domain in full, completed from reference TRBV9 and TRBJ2-3, reads DSGVTQTPKHLITATGQRVTLRCSPRSGDLSVYWYQQSLDQGLQFLIQYYNGEERAKGNILERFSAQQFPDLHSELNLSSLELGDSALYFCASSMQPEDTQYFGPGTRLTVL.

The chain uses TRBV28 and TRBJ1-1; weak D call: TRBD1 (6 bases). The CDR3 sequence is 17 residues long. Deletions cut 4 bases from V and 0 bases from J, with 18 bases between. Germline CDR1 reads MDHEN; CDR2 reads SYDVKM. The CDR3 sequence: CASSSITGTGMNTEAFF. CDR3 sequence (DNA): TGTGCCAGCAGTTCAATTACAGGGACTGGGATGAACACTGAAGCTTTCTTT. Full variable domain (outside the CDR3, taken from reference TRBV28 and TRBJ1-1): DVKVTQSSRYLVKRTGEKVFLECVQDMDHENMFWYRQDPGLGLRLIYFSYDVKMKEKGDIPEGYSVSREKKERFSLILESASTNQTSMYLCASSSITGTGMNTEAFFGQGTRLTVV.

The chain joins TRBV28 to TRBJ2-1; 12 bases map to TRBD2. Per germline, CDR1 MDHEN and CDR2 SYDVKM. The length of the CDR3 is 17 residues. The V gene end was trimmed by 9 bases and the J gene end by 0 bases; junction bases not matched to a gene: 9. CDR3 in DNA: TGTGCCAGTTGCGGTACTAGCGGGGGGTTCTCCTACAATGAGCAGTTCTTC. Amino acids: CASCGTSGGFSYNEQFF.

The chain links TRBV5-1 to TRBJ2-7; 7 positions agree with TRBD1. The CDR3 covers 11 residues. In germline, CDR1 is SGHRS, CDR2 YFSETQ. V trimming: 4 bases; J trimming: 7 bases; junction bases outside the gene matches: 2. CDR3 bases: TGCGCCAGCAGCAACAGGGGAGAGCAGTACTTC. It specifies CASSNRGEQYF.